This T cell receptor (beta chain) was identified during a study of CD8 T cells in Susac syndrome. Trimming took off 6 bases at V and 3 bases at J, with 16 bases between the two ends. This CDR3 has 14 amino acids. Germline V gene data show CDR1 as SQVTM and CDR2 as ANQGSEA. To note about this clonotype: Antigen specificity is unknown.

Notes on the study in general: The study's TCR sequencing and HLA analysis covered a relatively small number of individuals, and the study acknowledged this.

RNA, at about 0.45 to 1 ug, was reverse transcribed with random hexamers. The CDR3 of TCR beta was amplified by immunoSEQ multiplex PCR across 54 Vbeta and 13 Jbeta. From the immunoSEQ multiplex PCR reads, TCRdb called clonotypes with MiXCR, one entry per CDR3 protein. The table lists 200,000 to 300,000 distinct CDR3 sequences, over 85% of them singletons, with around 0.07% in the top ten. TCR beta sequencing covered blood CD8+ and CD4+ T cells. TEMRA cells were FACS-enriched, and CD8+ and CD4+ T cells were isolated negatively. Sequencing was performed on CD4+ T cells from PBMCs. V usage is TRBV29-1 and J usage is TRBJ2-3; D unresolved. This clonotype was obtained from a human donor with multiple sclerosis. CDR3 region: CSVALGLGTDTQYF. The CDR3 region has the DNA TGCAGCGTCGCCCTGGGTCTTGGGACAGATACGCAGTATTTT.